The TCR beta chain described here comes from a study of blood T cell repertoires in COVID-19. This CDR3 comprises 15 residues. The germline CDR1 and CDR2 sequences are WNHNN and SYGVQD (reference sequence). With 2 bases removed from V and 0 bases from J, the gap between germline ends came to 8 bases. Sequencing used immunoSEQ multiplex PCR; TCRdb keeps in-frame clones, though not all of them. The table shows around 320,000 clones, with approximately 89% occurring only once. This receptor was identified in a woman in her 30s with COVID-19, enrolled during active disease. The chain employs TRBV10-1 and TRBJ1-3; no clear D gene. The sample was peripheral blood. This chain's CDR3 is CASSELRGSGNTIYF. In nucleotides, the CDR3 is TGCGCCAGCAGTGAGCTCCGGGGCTCTGGAAACACCATATATTTT.